The next 10 T cell receptor beta chains were all read from a single sample in a study of shared clonotypes between healthy human individuals. Clones were read by immunoSEQ multiplex PCR, and TCRdb kept only the in-frame ones, dropping some. The table has about 2.3 million clones, less than 95% seen once. The sample taken for sequencing was naive CD4+ T cells from PBMCs. Specified subset: CD45RA+ positively selected. These receptors originate from a man aged 18 to 30 in good health. Some clones in this sample may be carry-over from other donors' samples.

This chain joins TRBV4-1 and TRBJ2-7; D may be TRBD2 (5 bases). This CDR3 has 14 residues. V was trimmed by 5 bases and J by 3 bases, leaving 14 bases between them. Germline loops: CDR1 MGHRA, CDR2 YSYEKL. CDR3 amino acids: CASSYRTAVYEQYF. The CDR3 DNA reads as TGCGCCAGCAGCTATCGGACTGCCGTCTACGAGCAGTACTTC.

The genes are TRBV2 and TRBJ2-5, with 8 nucleotides matching TRBD1. V shed 6 bases, J shed 5 bases, and the junction held 11 bases outside the gene matches. This CDR3 contains 15 residues. Looked up from germline, CDR1 is SNHLY and CDR2 is FYNNEI. DNA of the CDR3: TGTGCCAGCAGGCTCCCGACAGGGGAAATGGAGACCCAGTACTTC. Translating it yields CASRLPTGEMETQYF.

The chain combines TRBV28 with TRBJ1-4, with 7 bases that match TRBD1. V lost 2 bases to trimming and J lost 4 bases; unmatched junction nucleotides: 10. This CDR3 comprises 17 residues. Germline V gives CDR1 MDHEN, CDR2 SYDVKM. CDR3 coding DNA: TGTGCCAGCAGTTTAGAGCAGGGGGGCGGGATTAATGAAAAACTGTTTTTT. It codes for CASSLEQGGGINEKLFF.

As regards this clone: Within the sample, other DNA sequences also encode this same CDR3. V usage is TRBV30 and J usage is TRBJ1-6; 7 bases match TRBD1. Trimming took 1 base from V and 9 from J; bases not matched to a gene: 3. Germline V gives CDR1 GTSNPN, CDR2 SVGIG (reference sequence). The CDR3 has 13 amino acids. The CDR3 DNA is TGTGCCTGGAGTGGACAGGGTGGTTCACCCCTCCACTTT. Its protein product is CAWSGQGGSPLHF.

The J gene is TRBJ1-5, the V gene TRBV28; the match to TRBD1 covers 8 bases. This CDR3 region has 14 residues. V gave up 6 bases and J gave up 6 bases; unmatched junction bases: 7. Germline CDR1 and CDR2: MDHEN and SYDVKM. CDR3 sequence reads: CASRFGQGVQPQHF. The CDR3 DNA reads as TGTGCCAGCAGGTTCGGACAGGGAGTTCAGCCCCAGCATTTT.

The V call is TRBV7-9, the J call TRBJ2-2, with TRBD2 matching 10 bases. This CDR3 has 19 amino acids. Per germline, CDR1 SEHNR and CDR2 FQNEAQ (reference sequence). Losses at the gene ends were 5 bases for V and 1 base for J; bases not matched to a gene: 13. The CDR3 sequence is CASSPVLRASGRNTGELFF. As DNA, the CDR3 is TGTGCCAGCAGCCCCGTTTTGAGGGCTAGCGGGAGGAACACCGGGGAGCTGTTTTTT.

This chain connects TRBV5-1 to TRBJ2-5; 13 positions agree with TRBD2. The CDR3 extends over 14 amino acids. V lost 7 bases to trimming and J lost 5 bases; unmatched junction nucleotides: 5. Looked up from germline, CDR1 is SGHRS and CDR2 is YFSETQ. The CDR3 loop is CASEPTSGGETQYF. The DNA of the CDR3 is TGCGCCAGCGAGCCGACTAGCGGGGGGGAGACCCAGTACTTC.

The rearrangement links TRBV11-1 to TRBJ2-3, with 10 bases fitting TRBD1. This CDR3 is 15 amino acids long. The J segment lost 5 bases and the V segment lost 4 bases, leaving 6 bases of the junction unmatched. Germline values: CDR1 SGHAT, CDR2 FQDESV (reference sequence). CDR3 sequence: CASSWDRGLGDTQYF. In DNA, the CDR3 is TGTGCCAGCAGCTGGGACAGGGGCTTAGGAGATACGCAGTATTTT. The full variable domain, rest sourced from reference TRBV11-1 and TRBJ2-3, is EAEVAQSPRYKITEKSQAVAFWCDPISGHATLYWYRQILGQGPELLVQFQDESVVDDSQLPKDRFSAERLKGVDSTLKIQPAELGDSAMYLCASSWDRGLGDTQYFGPGTRLTVL.

The V gene is TRBV27, the J gene TRBJ2-1, with no clear D. Per the germline V gene, CDR1 is MNHEY and CDR2 is SMNVEV (reference sequence). Trimming removed 5 bases from V and 0 bases from J, with 14 bases in between. The CDR3 sequence is 16 residues long. CDR3: CASSLMWALSYNEQFF. CDR3 DNA sequence: TGTGCCAGCAGTCTTATGTGGGCACTCTCCTACAATGAGCAGTTCTTC.

The CDR3 region has the DNA TGTGCCAGCAGCGTAGCGGGACAGGGGAGTGAAGCTTTCTTT. This translates into CASSVAGQGSEAFF. The chain joins TRBV9 to TRBJ1-1; 10 bases are a match to TRBD1. The CDR3 length is 14 residues. Germline lookup yields CDR1 SGDLS and CDR2 YYNGEE. Trimming took 0 bases from V and 7 from J; bases not matched to a gene: 3.